This T cell receptor beta chain was captured by sequencing in a study of Tregs in tolerant kidney transplant recipients. Whole-study findings and limits: Validation in larger populations is needed because few patients were studied.

With regard to this clone: Its antigen is not identified.

TCRdb's table, derived via immunoSEQ multiplex PCR, lists solely in-frame clones and lacks some. The table shows about 18,000 clones, with 82% occurring only once. The CDR3 runs to 13 residues. Trimming stripped 10 bases from V and 1 base from J, with 13 bases between. Germline assignment: CDR1 LNHDA and CDR2 SQIVND (reference sequence). This chain links TRBV19 with TRBJ2-5, with D unclear. The sample was Tregs from blood. The clonotype comes from a human donor in good health. CDR3 region: CATSVAVQETQYF. CDR3 coding DNA: TGTGCCACCTCCGTGGCAGTCCAAGAGACCCAGTACTTC.